These 4 T cell receptor beta chains came from one sample sequenced in a study of blood T cell repertoires in COVID-19. Assay: immunoSEQ multiplex PCR; the TCRdb copy retains only in-frame clones and omits some. The table records roughly 100,000 clones, more than 75% of them present only once. Sequencing was done on a sample of peripheral blood. The receptor set was obtained from a man in his sixties with acute or convalescent COVID-19.

The chain uses TRBV14 and TRBJ2-6, with D uncertain. Trimming shortened V by 4 bases and J by 4 bases, and 17 bases separated the two germline ends. The V gene's germline CDR1 is SGHDN and CDR2 FVKESK. This CDR3 region has 17 residues. The CDR3 is CASSLDTRILGANVLTF. CDR3 sequence (DNA): TGTGCCAGCAGCCTAGACACCAGAATCCTCGGGGCCAACGTCCTGACTTTC.

The chain is built from TRBV18 and TRBJ1-5; TRBD1 agrees at 7 bases. CDR1 is KGHSH and CDR2 is LQKENI in the germline V gene. The junction had 8 bases not matched to a gene; V was cut back by 3 bases and J by 9 bases. The CDR3 is 14 residues long. CDR3 loop: CASSPTGDPGPQHF. Here the CDR3 DNA reads TGTGCCAGCTCACCCACAGGGGACCCAGGGCCCCAGCATTTT. Drawing the rest from reference TRBV18 and TRBJ1-5, the complete variable domain is NAGVMQNPRHLVRRRGQEARLRCSPMKGHSHVYWYRQLPEEGLKFMVYLQKENIIDESGMPKERFSAEFPKEGPSILRIQQVVRGDSAAYFCASSPTGDPGPQHFGDGTRLSIL.

The J gene is TRBJ2-7, the V gene TRBV5-1, with TRBD2 matching 8 bases. The CDR3 is 15 amino acids. The germline gives CDR1 SGHRS, CDR2 YFSETQ. With 4 bases clipped from V and 7 bases from J, the junction kept 13 bases outside the gene matches. Here the CDR3 reads CASSAELAAPLEQYF. CDR3 DNA sequence: TGCGCCAGCAGCGCAGAACTAGCGGCCCCTTTAGAGCAGTACTTC.

The rearrangement uses TRBV11-2 and TRBJ2-3, with D maybe TRBD2 (6 bases). The CDR3 is 17 amino acids. Germline-derived CDR1 and CDR2 are SGHAT and FQNNGV. Trimming left V 2 bases short and J 7 bases short, with 22 bases between. CDR3 in amino acids: CASSLSFRSGSGNTQYF. The CDR3 DNA follows: TGTGCCAGCAGCTTATCTTTTAGAAGCGGGTCCGGAAATACGCAGTATTTT.